This is a list of T cell receptor beta chains from one sample in a study of cytomegalovirus exposure and HLA in healthy donors. Profiled with immunoSEQ multiplex PCR; TCRdb holds only in-frame clones, not every one. Of under 200,000 clones listed, 75% to 90% were seen once; the top ten hold more than 2%. The sequenced sample was PBMCs. The receptors originated from a woman aged 18 to 35 in good health and CMV-seronegative. CDR3s include the opening cysteine and the closing phenylalanine or tryptophan. A D gene is named only where the DNA matches it firmly. Clone size is not always given. Where it is, it says once, few, many or a class for expanded clones.

>TRBV4-3|-|TRBJ1-2|-
CASSQDLTAHGYGYTF
TGCGCCAGCAGCCAAGATTTGACAGCCCACGGCTATGGCTACACCTTC
>TRBV18|TRBD1|TRBJ1-5|-
CASSPQGAAGNQPQHF
TGTGCCAGCTCACCTCAGGGGGCGGCGGGCAATCAGCCCCAGCATTTT
>TRBV9|-|TRBJ1-2|-
CASSLDSGTNYGYTF
TGTGCCAGCAGCCTAGACAGTGGAACTAACTATGGCTACACCTTC
>TRBV6-1|-|TRBJ1-4|-
CASSVNRPQGNEKLFF
TGTGCCAGCAGTGTGAACCGCCCCCAGGGGAATGAAAAACTGTTTTTT
>TRBV4-1|-|TRBJ2-2|-
CASSQQRFGELFF
TGCGCCAGCAGCCAACAGCGCTTCGGGGAGCTGTTTTTT
>TRBV11-2|-|TRBJ2-7|-
CASSLSLAYEQYF
TGTGCCAGCAGCTTATCGCTAGCATATGAGCAGTACTTC
>TRBV9|TRBD2|TRBJ2-5|-
CASSVAVGGAETQYF
TGTGCCAGCAGCGTAGCCGTGGGAGGGGCGGAGACCCAGTACTTC
>TRBV4-1|-|TRBJ1-1|once
CASSQGQPNTEAFF
TGCGCCAGCAGCCAAGGACAGCCGAACACTGAAGCTTTCTTT
>TRBV7-3|TRBD2|TRBJ2-2|-
CASTTSARTGELFF
TGTGCCAGCACCACTAGCGCTCGCACCGGGGAGCTGTTTTTT
>TRBV2|-|TRBJ2-5|-
CASRDSGNTQETQYF
TGTGCCAGCAGAGATTCCGGGAACACCCAAGAGACCCAGTACTTC
>TRBV4-3|-|TRBJ1-1|-
CASSQRMYTEAFF
TGCGCCAGCAGCCAGCGCATGTATACTGAAGCTTTCTTT
>TRBV4-3|-|TRBJ2-7|-
CASSQEYGSYEQYF
TGCGCCAGCAGCCAAGAATACGGTTCCTACGAGCAGTACTTC
>TRBV27|-|TRBJ2-1|-
CASSRQFNPYNEQFF
TGTGCCAGCAGTCGACAGTTTAACCCTTACAATGAGCAGTTCTTC
>TRBV20-1|-|TRBJ1-2|-
CSVGANYGYTF
TGCAGTGTCGGGGCTAACTATGGCTACACCTTC
>TRBV6-5|-|TRBJ1-5|-
CASTRGFSNQPQHF
TGTGCCAGCACTCGAGGGTTTAGCAATCAGCCCCAGCATTTT
>TRBV4-2|TRBD2|TRBJ2-7|once
CASSQGRERLYEQYF
TGTGCCAGCAGCCAAGGGCGGGAGAGGCTCTACGAGCAGTACTTC
>TRBV5-6|TRBD2|TRBJ2-1|-
CASSLEWTSADNEQFF
TGTGCCAGCAGCTTGGAATGGACTAGCGCTGACAATGAGCAGTTCTTC
>TRBV4-3|-|TRBJ1-1|once
CASSETDRYTEAFF
TGCGCCAGCAGCGAAACGGACAGATACACTGAAGCTTTCTTT
>TRBV19|TRBD1|TRBJ2-2|-
CASSSGQAATGELFF
TGTGCCAGTAGTTCCGGACAGGCCGCCACCGGGGAGCTGTTTTTT
>TRBV19|TRBD1|TRBJ1-5|-
CASSSIGTGDQPQHF
TGTGCCAGTAGTAGTATAGGGACAGGGGATCAGCCCCAGCATTTT
>TRBV27|TRBD1|TRBJ2-4|once
CASGIGGLAKNIQYF
TGTGCCAGCGGGATAGGGGGCCTGGCCAAAAACATTCAGTACTTC
>TRBV27|TRBD1|TRBJ1-5|once
CASSPLSTGRSNQPQHF
TGTGCCAGCAGTCCCCTCTCGACAGGGCGTAGCAATCAGCCCCAGCATTTT
>TRBV27|TRBD2|TRBJ2-5|-
CASSWGGGTSTQTQYF
TGTGCCAGCAGTTGGGGCGGGGGGACTAGCACCCAGACCCAGTACTTC
>TRBV27|-|TRBJ1-1|-
CASSPPFRGQITTEAFF
TGTGCCAGCAGCCCCCCCTTCCGCGGACAGATAACGACTGAAGCTTTCTTT
>TRBV5-6|-|TRBJ1-1|-
CASSLRKGEAFF
TGTGCCAGCAGCTTGAGGAAGGGGGAAGCTTTCTTT
>TRBV4-3|-|TRBJ1-5|once
CASSQDPIRQPQHF
TGCGCCAGCAGCCAAGACCCCATCAGGCAGCCCCAGCATTTT